This entry concerns a single TCR beta chain. The V gene lost 0 bases and the J gene lost 0 bases, with 21 bases spanning the gap. There are 20 residues in the CDR3. Germline V gene data show CDR1 as LGHNA and CDR2 as YSLEER. Measured with immunoSEQ multiplex PCR; TCRdb has only the in-frame clones, and not every one. The data show roughly 2.4 million clones, more than 90% seen once. This entry comes from a study of shared clonotypes between healthy human individuals. The chain joins TRBV4-3 to TRBJ2-4; the D gene could be TRBD1 or TRBD2 (6 bases each). The TCR was taken from a young man in good health. Sequenced sample: naive CD4+ T cells sorted from blood. Described subset: CD45RA+ positively selected. CDR3 coding DNA: TGCGCCAGCAGCCAAGAAGTTGCTTTGCTCGCGGGACAAGCCAAAAACATTCAGTACTTC. Its translation: CASSQEVALLAGQAKNIQYF.